The T cell receptor beta chain described here comes from a study of shared clonotypes between healthy human individuals. Study observations and caveats: A handful of donors showed sharing of 4.5% to 6% of naive CD4 clonotypes. Lower generation probabilities were found for non-shared clonotypes than for those shared by all four donors.

Method: immunoSEQ multiplex PCR; TCRdb's copy keeps in-frame clones and lacks some. The top ten clones hold approximately 10% of a sample with fewer than 400,000 clones, around 74% of them seen once. Remarks on this clone: Its specificity is unknown.

The ends were cut back, 6 bases at V and 5 bases at J, with 11 bases in the middle. Germline V gene lookup returns CDR1 SEHNR and CDR2 FQNEAQ (reference sequence). The CDR3 sequence is 12 residues long. The sample comprised memory CD4+ T cells sorted from blood. As for subset: CD45RA-negative fraction. V usage is TRBV7-9 and J usage is TRBJ2-7; no reliable D call. This receptor was taken from a young man in good health. The CDR3 protein is CASRDGPNEQYF. The CDR3 DNA is TGTGCCAGCAGGGATGGGCCCAACGAGCAGTACTTC.